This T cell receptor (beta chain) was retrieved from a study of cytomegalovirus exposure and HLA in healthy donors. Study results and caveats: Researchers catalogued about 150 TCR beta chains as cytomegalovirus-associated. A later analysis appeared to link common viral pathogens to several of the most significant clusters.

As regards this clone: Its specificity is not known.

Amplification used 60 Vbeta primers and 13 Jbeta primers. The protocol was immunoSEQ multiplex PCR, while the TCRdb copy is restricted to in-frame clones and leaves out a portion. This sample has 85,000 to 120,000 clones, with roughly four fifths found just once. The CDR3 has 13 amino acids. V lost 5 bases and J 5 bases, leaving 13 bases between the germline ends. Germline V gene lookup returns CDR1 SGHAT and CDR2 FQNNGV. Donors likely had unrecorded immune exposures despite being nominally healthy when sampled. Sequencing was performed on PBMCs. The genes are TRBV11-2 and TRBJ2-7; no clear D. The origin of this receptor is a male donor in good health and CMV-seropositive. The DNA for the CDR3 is TGTGCCAGCAGCCGAGCGCAGTTGAACGAGCAGTACTTC. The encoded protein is CASSRAQLNEQYF.